The 28 T cell receptor beta chains reported below all come from one sample, sequenced in a study of CD8+CD57+ T cells in acquired aplastic anemia. Sequencing involved patients with CD8+CD57+ cell expansion previously shown by flow cytometry. CDR3 and TCR beta VDJ profiling relied on genomic DNA as the template. TCRdb re-analysed the reads in MiXCR, keeping a single row per CDR3 protein. The sample records tens of thousands of distinct CDR3 sequences, approximately 63% being singletons. The source material was sorted CD4+, CD8+, or CD8+CD57+ T cells (not recorded which) from PBMCs. These receptor sequences come from a human donor with aplastic anemia.

This clonotype was counted ten times or more. The chain joins TRBV7-9 to TRBJ2-3; unclear D gene. There are 15 residues in the CDR3. The V end lost 0 bases, the J end lost 2 bases, and 9 bases lay between the germline ends. Germline CDR1 is SEHNR and CDR2 is FQNEAQ (reference sequence). CDR3 sequence: CASSLARPPTDTQYF. CDR3 in DNA: TGTGCCAGCAGCTTAGCCCGCCCGCCCACAGATACGCAGTATTTT.

This sequence joins TRBV10-3 and TRBJ2-5; D possibly corresponds to TRBD2 (6 bases). V lost 10 bases and J lost 4, with 19 bases in between. This CDR3 is built from 14 residues. From germline, CDR1 is ENHRY and CDR2 SYGVKD. The chain's CDR3 is CASGLGSHGETQYF. The CDR3 nucleotides read TGTGCCAGCGGCCTCGGGAGTCACGGAGAGACCCAGTACTTC.

This clonotype was found a few times. A much larger clone sits a single nucleotide away, making a read error possible. The chain recombines TRBV9 with TRBJ2-1; 7 nucleotides align to TRBD2. Germline CDR1 reads SGDLS; CDR2 reads YYNGEE. This CDR3 region has 14 residues. CDR3 sequence: CASTRTSAYNAQFF. The CDR3 DNA reads as TGTGCCAGCACCCGAACTAGCGCATACAATGCGCAGTTCTTC.

The rearrangement joins TRBV19 to TRBJ2-1, with TRBD1 identical over 9 bases. V was clipped by 5 bases and J by 7 bases; unmatched bases: 3. In germline, CDR1 is LNHDA, CDR2 SQIVND (reference sequence). The CDR3 consists of 13 residues. For the CDR3, the DNA is TGTGCCAGTAGTCAACAGGGGGCGAATGAGCAGTTCTTC. Its translation is CASSQQGANEQFF.

This clonotype was counted between two and nine times. The chain recombines TRBV25-1 with TRBJ1-1, with D hard to call. Germline V CDR1 and CDR2: MGHDK, SYGVNS. The length of the CDR3 is 12 residues. V was pared by 4 bases and J by 10 bases, with 13 bases between. CDR3 coding DNA: TGTGCCAGCAGTGCATCGGACTTCGGAGCTTTCTTT. This encodes CASSASDFGAFF.

This clonotype appeared many times. V gene TRBV19 combines with J gene TRBJ2-1; D assignment may be TRBD1 or TRBD2 (6 bases each). Germline lookup yields CDR1 LNHDA and CDR2 SQIVND (reference sequence). The CDR3 totals 14 residues. The V end lost 5 bases, the J end lost 6 bases, and 14 bases lay between the germline ends. CDR3 nucleotide sequence: TGTGCCAGTAGTCCCCCCGGGGGCGGCAATGAGCAGTTCTTC. Translation gives CASSPPGGGNEQFF.

As DNA, the CDR3 is TGCAGCGTCGCCGGACAGGGGAACACTGAAGCTTTCTTT. This sequence encodes CSVAGQGNTEAFF. The rearrangement uses TRBV29-1 and TRBJ1-1; 8 bases are a match to TRBD1. The germline CDR1 and CDR2 sequences are SQVTM and ANQGSEA. V shed 6 bases, J shed 1 base, and the junction held 4 bases outside the gene matches. The CDR3 spans 13 residues.

V gene TRBV5-1 combines with J gene TRBJ2-1; D unresolved. The germline V and J ends were trimmed by 4 bases and 7 bases, with 18 bases remaining between them. CDR1 is SGHRS and CDR2 is YFSETQ in the germline V gene. This CDR3 spans 15 amino acids. CDR3 DNA: TGCGCCAGCAGCACAACTATGGACGCCACTAATGAGCAGTTCTTC. It is translated as CASSTTMDATNEQFF. Drawing the rest from reference TRBV5-1 and TRBJ2-1, the complete variable domain is KAGVTQTPRYLIKTRGQQVTLSCSPISGHRSVSWYQQTPGQGLQFLFEYFSETQRNKGNFPGRFSGRQFSNSRSEMNVSTLELGDSALYLCASSTTMDATNEQFFGPGTRLTVL.

The chain couples TRBV29-1 to TRBJ2-5; 7 nucleotides agree with TRBD2. Per germline, CDR1 SQVTM and CDR2 ANQGSEA. The V gene end was trimmed by 6 bases and the J gene end by 5 bases; junction bases not matched to a gene: 9. The length of the CDR3 is 13 residues. The CDR3 sequence: CSVYRGDSETQYF. CDR3 bases: TGCAGCGTGTACCGGGGGGACTCGGAGACCCAGTACTTC.

The gene calls are TRBV12-3 or TRBV12-4 and TRBJ1-5; the D is unclear. The V end was cut by 3 bases, the J end by 5 bases, with 14 bases between. The CDR3 contains 15 residues. The CDR3 here is CASSFSDRPYQPQHF. The CDR3 bases are TGTGCCAGCAGTTTCTCGGATCGTCCTTATCAGCCCCAGCATTTT.

The rearrangement joins TRBV29-1 to TRBJ1-2, with 8 bases that match TRBD1. V trimming: 8 bases; J trimming: 6 bases; junction bases outside the gene matches: 8. There are 12 residues in the CDR3. CDR1 and CDR2 from the germline V gene are SQVTM and ANQGSEA. The CDR3 DNA sequence: TGCAGCCGGATGGACAGGGAGGATGGCTACACCTTC. This codes for CSRMDREDGYTF.

The chain carries TRBV7-9 and TRBJ1-6; 7 positions agree with TRBD1. Germline loops: CDR1 SEHNR, CDR2 FQNEAQ (reference sequence). V was clipped by 4 bases and J by 7 bases; unmatched bases: 4. The CDR3 totals 14 residues. CDR3 sequence: CASSSGTENSPLHF. The CDR3 coding sequence is TGTGCCAGCAGCTCCGGGACAGAAAATTCACCCCTCCACTTT.

This clonotype was detected once. A read error is possible here, since a much larger clone lies one base away. The conserved phenylalanine or tryptophan is not found at the CDR3 terminus, so this likely reflects a read error. The rearrangement uses TRBV3-1 and TRBJ2-1; D might be TRBD1 or TRBD2, each matching 5 bases. Germline loops: CDR1 LGHDT, CDR2 YNNKEL (reference sequence). V was cut by 4 bases and J by 8 bases, with 12 bases left in between. CDR3 length: 13 residues. CDR3 residues: CASSLIGDHEQFL. The CDR3 DNA reads TGTGCCAGCAGCCTAATAGGGGACCATGAGCAGTTCCTC.

The sample holds many counts of this clonotype. The chain carries TRBV11-2 and TRBJ2-7, with TRBD1 matching 9 bases. The CDR3 is made up of 15 amino acids. The V gene's germline CDR1 is SGHAT and CDR2 FQNNGV. The junction had 7 bases not matched to a gene; V was cut back by 1 base and J by 6 bases. CDR3 sequence reads: CASSLVGQGVGEQYF. The CDR3 DNA reads as TGTGCCAGCAGCTTAGTGGGACAGGGCGTAGGCGAGCAGTACTTC. Using reference TRBV11-2 and TRBJ2-7 for the parts outside the CDR3, the full variable domain is EAGVAQSPRYKIIEKRQSVAFWCNPISGHATLYWYQQILGQGPKLLIQFQNNGVVDDSQLPKDRFSAERLKGVDSTLKIQPAKLEDSAVYLCASSLVGQGVGEQYFGPGTRLTVT.

Comments on this clonotype: The conserved phenylalanine or tryptophan is not found at the CDR3 terminus, so this likely reflects a read error. J is TRBJ1-3 and V is TRBV11-2; D remains unclear. Germline loops: CDR1 SGHAT, CDR2 FQNNGV. The V gene lost 3 bases and the J gene lost 0 bases, with 6 bases spanning the gap. CDR3 size: 14 residues. CDR3 sequence reads: CASSFDNSGNTIYS. Here the CDR3 DNA reads TGTGCCAGCAGCTTCGATAACTCTGGAAACACCATATATTCT.

With regard to this clonotype: The junction departs from germline at one end; a sequencing error may be responsible. The rearrangement links TRBV5-6 to TRBJ2-7, with 7 nucleotides matching TRBD1. This CDR3 has 14 residues. CDR1 is SGHDT and CDR2 is YYEEEE in the germline V gene. CDR3 DNA sequence: TGTCCCAGCAGCAGCACAGGGGTGAGATACGAGCAGTACTTC. Translating it yields CPSSSTGVRYEQYF. Combining the CDR3 with reference TRBV5-6 and TRBJ2-7 gives the whole variable domain DAGVTQSPTHLIKTRGQQVTLRCSPKSGHDTVSWYQQALGQGPQFIFQYYEEEERQRGNFPDRFSGHQFPNYSSELNVNALLLGDSALYLCPSSSTGVRYEQYFGPGTRLTVT.

The V and J genes are TRBV2 and TRBJ1-6; 8 positions match TRBD1. V dropped 3 bases and J dropped 8; count of bases not matched to a gene: 0. The CDR3 length is 13 residues. Germline-derived CDR1 and CDR2 are SNHLY and FYNNEI. The CDR3 spells CASSETGDSPLHF. The CDR3 DNA follows: TGTGCCAGCAGTGAGACAGGGGATTCACCCCTCCACTTT.

The rearrangement links TRBV25-1 to TRBJ2-3, with D possibly called TRBD1 or TRBD2 (6 bases each). This CDR3 is built from 18 residues. Germline values: CDR1 MGHDK, CDR2 SYGVNS. Trimming stripped 3 bases from V and 0 bases from J, with 19 bases between. The CDR3: CASSDPGGEASSTDTQYF. CDR3 coding DNA: TGTGCCAGCAGTGACCCCGGGGGCGAAGCGTCGAGCACAGATACGCAGTATTTT.

The chain uses TRBV6-1 and TRBJ2-7; D is possibly TRBD2 (6 bases). CDR3 length: 16 amino acids. V lost 0 bases and J 3 bases, leaving 15 bases between the germline ends. The V gene's germline CDR1 is MNHNS and CDR2 SASEGT. The CDR3 nucleotides read TGTGCCAGCAGTGAAGCGCGGGGCAGGGCCGGCTACGAGCAGTACTTC. Residues: CASSEARGRAGYEQYF.

In its sample, this clonotype was seen many times. V and J are TRBV5-5 and TRBJ1-5, with no clear D. Per the germline V gene, CDR1 is SGHKS and CDR2 is YYEKEE (reference sequence). CDR3 length equals 15 residues. Trimming stripped 1 base from V and 1 base from J, with 9 bases between. CDR3 sequence: CASSLSWASNQPQHF. CDR3 bases: TGTGCCAGCAGCTTGAGCTGGGCCAGCAATCAGCCCCAGCATTTT.

In this sample, this clonotype turned up many times. J is TRBJ1-2 and V is TRBV7-9; D not resolved. V lost 2 bases and J lost 4, with 8 bases in between. The germline V gene encodes CDR1 SEHNR and CDR2 FQNEAQ (reference sequence). The CDR3 totals 13 residues. In DNA, the CDR3 is TGTGCCAGCAGCTTATCGGGGATCTATGGCTACACCTTC. Translating it yields CASSLSGIYGYTF. The variable domain in full, with the rest retrieved from reference TRBV7-9 and TRBJ1-2, is DTGVSQNPRHKITKRGQNVTFRCDPISEHNRLYWYRQTLGQGPEFLTYFQNEAQLEKSRLLSDRFSAERPKGSFSTLEIQRTEQGDSAMYLCASSLSGIYGYTFGSGTRLTVV.

The chain is built from TRBV10-3 and TRBJ2-6; TRBD1 aligns across 7 bases. The germline V gene encodes CDR1 ENHRY and CDR2 SYGVKD. J gave up 0 bases and V 7 bases, and 6 bases lay outside the gene matches. The CDR3 consists of 16 residues. The CDR3, as DNA: TGTGCCATCACGAGAGAGGGGGCCTCTGGGGCCAACGTCCTGACTTTC. The encoded protein is CAITREGASGANVLTF.

A few counts support this clonotype. The V gene is TRBV9, the J gene TRBJ2-3, with D perhaps given as TRBD1 or TRBD2 (5 bases each). V was cut by 0 bases and J by 8 bases, with 16 bases left in between. There are 15 residues in the CDR3. Germline V gene data show CDR1 as SGDLS and CDR2 as YYNGEE. DNA of the CDR3: TGTGCCAGCAGCGTAGAGAGCGGTGGGGCAGGTACGCAGTATTTT. It specifies CASSVESGGAGTQYF. The full variable domain, rest sourced from reference TRBV9 and TRBJ2-3, is DSGVTQTPKHLITATGQRVTLRCSPRSGDLSVYWYQQSLDQGLQFLIQYYNGEERAKGNILERFSAQQFPDLHSELNLSSLELGDSALYFCASSVESGGAGTQYFGPGTRLTVL.

The chain carries TRBV19 and TRBJ1-6; D not resolved. With 3 bases removed from V and 7 bases from J, the gap between germline ends came to 7 bases. This CDR3 spans 13 amino acids. Germline CDR1 is LNHDA and CDR2 is SQIVND (reference sequence). Here the CDR3 reads CASSIGHNSPLHF. In nucleotides, the CDR3 is TGTGCCAGTAGTATCGGCCACAATTCACCCCTCCACTTT.

The chain has TRBV5-4 and TRBJ2-7; a weak D match, TRBD1 (6 bases). Germline lookup yields CDR1 SGHNT and CDR2 YYREEE (reference sequence). The CDR3 spans 13 residues. Trimming took off 4 bases at V and 7 bases at J, with 15 bases between the two ends. The CDR3: CASSTGQLGEQYF. DNA of the CDR3: TGTGCCAGCAGCACCGGACAGTTGGGGGAGCAGTACTTC.

This clonotype came up many times. This chain uses TRBV20-1 with TRBJ2-1; TRBD2 matches at 11 bases. The CDR3 consists of 15 residues. Germline CDR1 DFQATT, CDR2 SNEGSKA (reference sequence). V was pared by 3 bases and J by 4 bases, with 5 bases of the junction left unmatched. Written as DNA, the CDR3 is TGCAGTGCTAGCCCCACTAGCGGGGGTTACAATGAGCAGTTCTTC. This sequence encodes CSASPTSGGYNEQFF.

The genes are TRBV7-8 and TRBJ2-3, with D perhaps matching TRBD1 (6 bases). Germline-derived CDR1 and CDR2 are SGHVS and FQNEAQ. Between the trimmed V and J ends, which lost 4 bases and 4 bases, there was a span of 18 bases. CDR3 length: 16 residues. The CDR3 is CASSSRTPGVPDTQYF. In DNA, the CDR3 is TGTGCCAGCAGCTCAAGGACACCAGGGGTCCCAGATACGCAGTATTTT.

The chain couples TRBV19 to TRBJ2-1, with 10 bases that match TRBD1. In germline, CDR1 is LNHDA, CDR2 SQIVND (reference sequence). V dropped 7 bases and J dropped 1; count of bases not matched to a gene: 4. The CDR3 covers 15 residues. CDR3 in amino acids: CASKQGQGSYNEQFF. The CDR3 DNA reads as TGTGCCAGTAAACAGGGACAGGGGTCCTACAATGAGCAGTTCTTC.